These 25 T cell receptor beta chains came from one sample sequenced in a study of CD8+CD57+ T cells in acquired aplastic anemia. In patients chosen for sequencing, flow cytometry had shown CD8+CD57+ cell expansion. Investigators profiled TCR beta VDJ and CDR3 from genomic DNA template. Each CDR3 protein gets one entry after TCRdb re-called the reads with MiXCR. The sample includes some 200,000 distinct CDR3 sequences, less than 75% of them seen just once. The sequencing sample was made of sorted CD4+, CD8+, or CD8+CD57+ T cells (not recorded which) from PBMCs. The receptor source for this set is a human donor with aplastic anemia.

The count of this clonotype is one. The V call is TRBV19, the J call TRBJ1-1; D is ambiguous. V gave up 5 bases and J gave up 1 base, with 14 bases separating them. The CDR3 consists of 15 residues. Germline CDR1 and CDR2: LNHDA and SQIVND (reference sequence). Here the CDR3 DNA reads TGTGCCAGTAGTCTTGTTCTGGCGACGAACACTGAAGCTTTCTTT. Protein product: CASSLVLATNTEAFF.

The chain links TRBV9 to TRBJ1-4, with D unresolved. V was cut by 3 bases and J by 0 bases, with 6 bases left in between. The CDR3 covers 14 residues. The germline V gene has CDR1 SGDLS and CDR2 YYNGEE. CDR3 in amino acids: CASSAVATNEKLFF. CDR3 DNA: TGTGCCAGCAGCGCAGTTGCAACTAATGAAAAACTGTTTTTT.

The chain's CDR3 is CSARFPGRSGAFF. CDR3 nucleotide sequence: TGCAGTGCTAGATTTCCGGGACGGAGCGGAGCTTTCTTT. This chain joins TRBV20-1 and TRBJ1-1; D is possibly TRBD1 (5 bases). Germline-derived CDR1 and CDR2 are DFQATT and SNEGSKA (reference sequence). This CDR3 has 13 amino acids. Trimming cost V 2 bases and J 10 bases, with 17 bases left between them.

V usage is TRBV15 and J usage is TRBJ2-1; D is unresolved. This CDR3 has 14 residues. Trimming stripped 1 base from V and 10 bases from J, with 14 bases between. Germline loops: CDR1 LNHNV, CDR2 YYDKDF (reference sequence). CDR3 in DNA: TGTGCCACCAGCAGAGGGGGTGATTTAGTGGAGCAGTTCTTC. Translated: CATSRGGDLVEQFF.

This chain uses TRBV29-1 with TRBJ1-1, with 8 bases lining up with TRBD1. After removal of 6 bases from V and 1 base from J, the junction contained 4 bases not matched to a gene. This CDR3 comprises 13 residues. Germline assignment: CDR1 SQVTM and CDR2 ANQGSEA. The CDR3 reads CSVLDRGNTEAFF. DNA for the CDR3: TGCAGCGTCCTTGACAGGGGGAACACTGAAGCTTTCTTT.

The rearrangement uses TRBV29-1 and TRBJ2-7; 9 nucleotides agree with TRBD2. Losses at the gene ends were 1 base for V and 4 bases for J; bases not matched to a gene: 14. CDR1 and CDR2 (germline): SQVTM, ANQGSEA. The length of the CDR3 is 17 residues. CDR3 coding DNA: TGCAGCGTTGAAGGGGCTAGCGGGGCGTTAAACTCTTACGAGCAGTACTTC. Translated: CSVEGASGALNSYEQYF.

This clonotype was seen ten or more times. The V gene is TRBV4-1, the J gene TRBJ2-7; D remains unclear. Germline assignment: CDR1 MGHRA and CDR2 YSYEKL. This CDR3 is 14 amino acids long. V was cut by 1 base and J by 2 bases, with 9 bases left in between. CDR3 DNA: TGCGCCAGCAGCCAAGTTGACGGTCCCTACGAGCAGTACTTC. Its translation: CASSQVDGPYEQYF.

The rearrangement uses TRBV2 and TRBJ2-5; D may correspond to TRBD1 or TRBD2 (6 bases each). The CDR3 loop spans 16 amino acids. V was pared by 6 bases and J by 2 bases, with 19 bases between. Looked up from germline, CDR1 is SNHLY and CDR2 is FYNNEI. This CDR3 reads CASRVDSGGGQETQYF. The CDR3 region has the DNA TGTGCCAGCAGAGTGGATAGTGGAGGGGGGCAAGAGACCCAGTACTTC.

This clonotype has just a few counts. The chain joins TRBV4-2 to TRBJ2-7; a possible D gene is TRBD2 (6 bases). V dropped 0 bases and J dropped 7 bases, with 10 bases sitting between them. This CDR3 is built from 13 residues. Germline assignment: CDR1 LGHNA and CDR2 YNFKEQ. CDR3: CASSQEAGREQYF. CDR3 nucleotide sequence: TGTGCCAGCAGCCAAGAGGCGGGGCGGGAGCAGTACTTC.

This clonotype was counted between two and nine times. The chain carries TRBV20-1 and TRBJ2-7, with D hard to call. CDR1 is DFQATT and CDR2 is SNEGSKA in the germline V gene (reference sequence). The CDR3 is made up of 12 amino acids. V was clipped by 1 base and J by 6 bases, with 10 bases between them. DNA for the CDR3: TGCAGTGCTAGAGGGGCAGGAAGCGAGCAGTACTTC. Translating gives CSARGAGSEQYF.

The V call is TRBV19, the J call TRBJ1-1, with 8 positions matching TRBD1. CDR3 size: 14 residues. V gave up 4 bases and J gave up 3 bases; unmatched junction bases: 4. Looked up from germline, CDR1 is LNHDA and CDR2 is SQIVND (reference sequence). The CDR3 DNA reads TGTGCCAGTAGTAGGACAGGGATGGACACTGAAGCTTTCTTT. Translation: CASSRTGMDTEAFF.

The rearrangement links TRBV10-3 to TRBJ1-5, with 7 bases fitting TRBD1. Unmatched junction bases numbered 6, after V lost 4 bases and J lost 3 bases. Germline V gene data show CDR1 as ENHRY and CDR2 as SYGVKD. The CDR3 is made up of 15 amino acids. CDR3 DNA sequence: TGTGCCATCAGTGCCCAAGGGGGCCTCAATCAGCCCCAGCATTTT. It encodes CAISAQGGLNQPQHF.

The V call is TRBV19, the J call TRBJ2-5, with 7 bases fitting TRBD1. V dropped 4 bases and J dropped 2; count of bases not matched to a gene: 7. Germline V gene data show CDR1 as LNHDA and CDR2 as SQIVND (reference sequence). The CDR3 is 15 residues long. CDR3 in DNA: TGTGCCAGTAGTAGGGGGACAGATTATCAAGAGACCCAGTACTTC. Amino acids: CASSRGTDYQETQYF.

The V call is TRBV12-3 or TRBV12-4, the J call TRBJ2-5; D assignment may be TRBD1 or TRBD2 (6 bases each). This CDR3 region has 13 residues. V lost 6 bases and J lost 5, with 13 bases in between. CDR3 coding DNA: TGTGCCAGCAGCCTCGGGGGCTGGGAGACCCAGTACTTC. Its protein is CASSLGGWETQYF.

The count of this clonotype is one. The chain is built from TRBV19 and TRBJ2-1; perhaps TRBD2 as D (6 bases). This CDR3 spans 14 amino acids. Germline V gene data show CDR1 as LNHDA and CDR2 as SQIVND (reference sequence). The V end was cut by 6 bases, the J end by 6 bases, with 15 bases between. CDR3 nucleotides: TGTGCCAGTAGCTTAGCGGCAGTTCGCAATGAGCAGTTCTTC. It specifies CASSLAAVRNEQFF.

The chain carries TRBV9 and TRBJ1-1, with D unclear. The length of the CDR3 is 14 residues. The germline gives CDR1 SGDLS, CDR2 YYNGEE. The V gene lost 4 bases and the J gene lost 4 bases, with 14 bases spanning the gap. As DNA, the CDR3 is TGTGCCAGCAGCCAAGAGGCGGTCGGCACTGAAGCTTTCTTT. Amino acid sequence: CASSQEAVGTEAFF.

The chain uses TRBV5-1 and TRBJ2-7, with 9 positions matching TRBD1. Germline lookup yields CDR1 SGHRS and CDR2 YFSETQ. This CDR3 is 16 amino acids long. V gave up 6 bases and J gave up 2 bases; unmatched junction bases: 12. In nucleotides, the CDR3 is TGCGCCAGCACCTTTCGACCCAGACAGGGGGCCTACGAGCAGTACTTC. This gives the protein CASTFRPRQGAYEQYF.

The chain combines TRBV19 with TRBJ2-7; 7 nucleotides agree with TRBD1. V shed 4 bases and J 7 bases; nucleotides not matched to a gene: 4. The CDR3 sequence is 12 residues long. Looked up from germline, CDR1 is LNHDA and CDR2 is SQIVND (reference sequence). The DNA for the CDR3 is TGTGCCAGTAGTACCCCAGGGGGAGAGCAGTACTTC. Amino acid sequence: CASSTPGGEQYF.

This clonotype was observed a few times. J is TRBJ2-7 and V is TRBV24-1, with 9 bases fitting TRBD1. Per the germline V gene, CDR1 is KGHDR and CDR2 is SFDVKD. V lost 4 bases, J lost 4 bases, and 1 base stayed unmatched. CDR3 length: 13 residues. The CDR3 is CATSEGTGYEQYF. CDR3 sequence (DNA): TGTGCCACCAGTGAAGGGACAGGGTACGAGCAGTACTTC.

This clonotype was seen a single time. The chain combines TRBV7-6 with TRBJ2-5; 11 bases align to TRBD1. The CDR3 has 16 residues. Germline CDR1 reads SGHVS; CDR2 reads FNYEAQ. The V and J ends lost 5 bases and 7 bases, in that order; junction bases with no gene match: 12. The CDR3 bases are TGTGCCAGCAGCACTCGGACAGGGGGCGAGGTAGGGACCCAGTACTTC. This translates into CASSTRTGGEVGTQYF.

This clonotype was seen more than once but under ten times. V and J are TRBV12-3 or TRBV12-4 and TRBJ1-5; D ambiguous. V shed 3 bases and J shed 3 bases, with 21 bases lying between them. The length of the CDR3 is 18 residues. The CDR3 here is CASSFGFRTDQYNQPQHF. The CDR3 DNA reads TGTGCCAGCAGTTTCGGTTTCCGGACTGACCAATACAATCAGCCCCAGCATTTT.

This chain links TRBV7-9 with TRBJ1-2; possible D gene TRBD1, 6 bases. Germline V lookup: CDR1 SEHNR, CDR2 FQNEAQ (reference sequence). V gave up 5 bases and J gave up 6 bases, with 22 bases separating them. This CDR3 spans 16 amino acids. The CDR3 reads CASSVGGGPALNGYTF. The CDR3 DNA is TGTGCCAGCAGCGTAGGGGGGGGTCCAGCCCTAAATGGCTACACCTTC.

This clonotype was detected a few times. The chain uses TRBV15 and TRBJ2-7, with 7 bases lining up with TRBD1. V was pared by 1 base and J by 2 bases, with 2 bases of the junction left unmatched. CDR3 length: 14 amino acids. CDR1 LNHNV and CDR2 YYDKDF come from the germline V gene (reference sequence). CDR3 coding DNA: TGTGCCACCAGCAGAGGACAGGGTCCCTACGAGCAGTACTTC. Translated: CATSRGQGPYEQYF.

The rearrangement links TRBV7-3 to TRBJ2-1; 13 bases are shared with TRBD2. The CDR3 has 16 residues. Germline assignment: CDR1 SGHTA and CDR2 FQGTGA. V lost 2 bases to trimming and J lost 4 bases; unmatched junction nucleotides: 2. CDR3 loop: CASSLGTSGAYNEQFF. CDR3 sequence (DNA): TGTGCCAGCAGCTTAGGGACTAGCGGGGCGTACAATGAGCAGTTCTTC. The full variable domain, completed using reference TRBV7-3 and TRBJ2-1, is GAGVSQTPSNKVTEKGKYVELRCDPISGHTALYWYRQSLGQGPEFLIYFQGTGAADDSGLPNDRFFAVRPEGSVSTLKIQRTERGDSAVYLCASSLGTSGAYNEQFFGPGTRLTVL.

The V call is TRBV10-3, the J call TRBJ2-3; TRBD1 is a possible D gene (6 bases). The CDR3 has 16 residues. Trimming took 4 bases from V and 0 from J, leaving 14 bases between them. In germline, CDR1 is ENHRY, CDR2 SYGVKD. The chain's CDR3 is CAISGALGGSTDTQYF. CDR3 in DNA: TGTGCCATCAGTGGTGCCCTAGGGGGAAGCACAGATACGCAGTATTTT.